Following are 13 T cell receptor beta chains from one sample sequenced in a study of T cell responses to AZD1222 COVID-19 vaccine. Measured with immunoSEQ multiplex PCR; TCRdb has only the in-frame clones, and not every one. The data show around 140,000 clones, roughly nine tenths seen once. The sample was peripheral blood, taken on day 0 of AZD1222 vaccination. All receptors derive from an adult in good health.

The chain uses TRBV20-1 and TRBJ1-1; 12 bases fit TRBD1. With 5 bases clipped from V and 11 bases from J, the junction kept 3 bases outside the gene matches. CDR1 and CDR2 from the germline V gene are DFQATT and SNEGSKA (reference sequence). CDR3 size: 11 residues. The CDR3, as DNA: TGCAGTGCTGGGGACAGGGGGCCTGCTTTCTTT. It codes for CSAGDRGPAFF.

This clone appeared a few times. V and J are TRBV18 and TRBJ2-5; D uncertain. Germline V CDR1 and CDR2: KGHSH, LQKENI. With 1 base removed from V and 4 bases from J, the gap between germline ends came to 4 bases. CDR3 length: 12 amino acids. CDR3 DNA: TGTGCCAGCTCACCACTGGGAGAGACCCAGTACTTC. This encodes CASSPLGETQYF.

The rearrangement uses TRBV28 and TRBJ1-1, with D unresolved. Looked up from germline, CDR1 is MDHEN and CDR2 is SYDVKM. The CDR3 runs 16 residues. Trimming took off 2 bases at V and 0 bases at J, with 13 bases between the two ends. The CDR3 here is CASSLNRLGLNTEAFF. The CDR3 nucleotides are TGTGCCAGCAGTTTAAACCGTTTGGGGTTGAACACTGAAGCTTTCTTT.

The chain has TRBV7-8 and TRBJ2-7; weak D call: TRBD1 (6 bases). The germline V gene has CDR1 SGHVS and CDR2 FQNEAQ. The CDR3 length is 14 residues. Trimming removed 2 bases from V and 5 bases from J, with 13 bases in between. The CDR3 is CASSLTRTVDEQYF. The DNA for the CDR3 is TGTGCCAGCAGCTTAACTCGGACAGTGGACGAGCAGTACTTC.

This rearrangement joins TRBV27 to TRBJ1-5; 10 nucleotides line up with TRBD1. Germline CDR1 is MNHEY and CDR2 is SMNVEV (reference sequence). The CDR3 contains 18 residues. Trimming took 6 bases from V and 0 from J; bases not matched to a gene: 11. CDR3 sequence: CASSQRTGGLYSNQPQHF. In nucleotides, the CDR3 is TGTGCCAGCAGCCAGAGGACAGGGGGTTTATATAGCAATCAGCCCCAGCATTTT.

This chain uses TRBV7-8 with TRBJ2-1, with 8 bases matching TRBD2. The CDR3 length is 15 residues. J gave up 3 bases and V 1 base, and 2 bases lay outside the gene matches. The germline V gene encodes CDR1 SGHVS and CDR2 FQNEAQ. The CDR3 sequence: CASSLGLAGYNEQFF. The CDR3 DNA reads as TGTGCCAGCAGCTTAGGGCTAGCGGGCTACAATGAGCAGTTCTTC.

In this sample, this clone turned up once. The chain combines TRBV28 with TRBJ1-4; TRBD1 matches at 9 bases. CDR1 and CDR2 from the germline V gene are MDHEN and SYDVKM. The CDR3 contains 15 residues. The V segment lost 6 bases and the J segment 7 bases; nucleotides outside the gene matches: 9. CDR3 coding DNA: TGTGCCAGCAGAACTCGCGGGACAGGGTCTGAAAAACTGTTTTTT. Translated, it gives CASRTRGTGSEKLFF.

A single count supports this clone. As DNA, the CDR3 is TGCAGTGCTAGTGGGGACGAGGAGCAGTACTTC. It yields the protein CSASGDEEQYF. The chain is built from TRBV20-1 and TRBJ2-7, with D perhaps matching TRBD1 or TRBD2 (5 bases each). Germline V lookup: CDR1 DFQATT, CDR2 SNEGSKA (reference sequence). Trimming cost V 3 bases and J 7 bases, with 10 bases left between them. This CDR3 region has 11 residues.

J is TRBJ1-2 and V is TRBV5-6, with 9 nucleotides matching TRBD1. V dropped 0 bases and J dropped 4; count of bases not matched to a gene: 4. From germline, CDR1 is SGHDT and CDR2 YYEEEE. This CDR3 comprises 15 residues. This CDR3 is CASSLVQGAGYGYTF. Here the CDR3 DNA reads TGTGCCAGCAGCTTGGTACAGGGGGCGGGCTATGGCTACACCTTC. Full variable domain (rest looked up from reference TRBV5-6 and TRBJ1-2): DAGVTQSPTHLIKTRGQQVTLRCSPKSGHDTVSWYQQALGQGPQFIFQYYEEEERQRGNFPDRFSGHQFPNYSSELNVNALLLGDSALYLCASSLVQGAGYGYTFGSGTRLTVV.

DNA of the CDR3: TGTGCCAGCAGCCCAGGGACTAGCGGGGGGGTATCTTTCCTATACAATGAGCAGTTCTTC. This sequence encodes CASSPGTSGGVSFLYNEQFF. The chain employs TRBV3-1 (or the pseudogene TRBV3-2) and TRBJ2-1; 16 bases map to TRBD2. Per the germline V gene, CDR1 is LGHDT and CDR2 is YNNKEL (reference sequence). There are 20 residues in the CDR3. V gave up 4 bases and J gave up 4 bases; unmatched junction bases: 13.

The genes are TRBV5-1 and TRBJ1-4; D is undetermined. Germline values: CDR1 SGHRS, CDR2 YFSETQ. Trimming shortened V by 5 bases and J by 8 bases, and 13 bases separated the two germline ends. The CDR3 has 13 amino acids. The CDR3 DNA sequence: TGCGCCAGCAGTATCGCCGGGAACGAAAAACTGTTTTTT. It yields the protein CASSIAGNEKLFF.

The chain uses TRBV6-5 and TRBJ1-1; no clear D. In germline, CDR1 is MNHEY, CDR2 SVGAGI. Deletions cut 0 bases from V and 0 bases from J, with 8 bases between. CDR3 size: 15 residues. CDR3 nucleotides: TGTGCCAGCAGTTACTCGAAAGTAATGAACACTGAAGCTTTCTTT. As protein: CASSYSKVMNTEAFF.

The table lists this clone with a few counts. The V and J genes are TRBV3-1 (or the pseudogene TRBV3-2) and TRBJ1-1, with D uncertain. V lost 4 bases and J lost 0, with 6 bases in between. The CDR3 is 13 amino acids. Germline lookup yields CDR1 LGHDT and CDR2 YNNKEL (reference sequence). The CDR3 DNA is TGTGCCAGCAGCCTGACTATGAACACTGAAGCTTTCTTT. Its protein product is CASSLTMNTEAFF.